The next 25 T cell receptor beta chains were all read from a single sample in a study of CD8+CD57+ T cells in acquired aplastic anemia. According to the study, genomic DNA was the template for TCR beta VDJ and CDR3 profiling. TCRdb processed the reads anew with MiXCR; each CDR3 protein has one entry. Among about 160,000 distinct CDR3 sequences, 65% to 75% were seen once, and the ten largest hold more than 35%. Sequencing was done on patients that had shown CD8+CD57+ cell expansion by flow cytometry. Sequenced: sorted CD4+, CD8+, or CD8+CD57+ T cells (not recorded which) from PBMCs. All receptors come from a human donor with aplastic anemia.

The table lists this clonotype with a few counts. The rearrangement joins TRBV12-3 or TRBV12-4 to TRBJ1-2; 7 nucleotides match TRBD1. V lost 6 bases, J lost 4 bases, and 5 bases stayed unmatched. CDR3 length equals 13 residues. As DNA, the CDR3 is TGTGCCAGCAGCCACCGGGACAGCTATGGCTACACCTTC. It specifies CASSHRDSYGYTF.

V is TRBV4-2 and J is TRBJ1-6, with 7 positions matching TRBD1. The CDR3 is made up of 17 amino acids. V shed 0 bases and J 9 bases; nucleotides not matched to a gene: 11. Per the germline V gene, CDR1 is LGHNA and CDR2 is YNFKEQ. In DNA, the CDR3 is TGTGCCAGCAGCCAAGATATGGGTGGGACAGCGAGTTCACCCCTCCACTTT. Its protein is CASSQDMGGTASSPLHF.

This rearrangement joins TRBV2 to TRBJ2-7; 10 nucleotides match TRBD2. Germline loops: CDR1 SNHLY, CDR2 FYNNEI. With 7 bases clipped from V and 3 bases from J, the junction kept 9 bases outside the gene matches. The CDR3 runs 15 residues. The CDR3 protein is CASKVASGSSYEQYF. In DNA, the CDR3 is TGTGCCAGCAAAGTAGCTAGCGGGAGTAGCTACGAGCAGTACTTC.

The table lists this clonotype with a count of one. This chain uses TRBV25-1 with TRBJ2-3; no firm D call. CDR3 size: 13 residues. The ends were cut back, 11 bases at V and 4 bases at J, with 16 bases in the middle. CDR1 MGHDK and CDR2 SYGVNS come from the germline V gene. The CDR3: CAGNEGYADTQYF. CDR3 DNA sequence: TGTGCCGGCAACGAAGGCTATGCAGATACGCAGTATTTT.

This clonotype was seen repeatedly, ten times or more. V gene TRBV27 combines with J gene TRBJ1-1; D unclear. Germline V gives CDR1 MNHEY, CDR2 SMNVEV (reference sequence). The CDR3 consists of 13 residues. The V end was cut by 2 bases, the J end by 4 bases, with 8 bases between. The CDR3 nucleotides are TGTGCCAGCAGTTTAAGGGATGGCACTGAAGCTTTCTTT. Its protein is CASSLRDGTEAFF.

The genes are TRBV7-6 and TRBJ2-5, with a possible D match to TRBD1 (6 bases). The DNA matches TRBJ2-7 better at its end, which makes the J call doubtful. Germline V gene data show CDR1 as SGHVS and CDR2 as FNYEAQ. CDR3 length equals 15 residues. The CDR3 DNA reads TGTGCCAGCAGTTACTGGGGCCAGGGGACCTACGAGCAGTACTTC. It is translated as CASSYWGQGTYEQYF.

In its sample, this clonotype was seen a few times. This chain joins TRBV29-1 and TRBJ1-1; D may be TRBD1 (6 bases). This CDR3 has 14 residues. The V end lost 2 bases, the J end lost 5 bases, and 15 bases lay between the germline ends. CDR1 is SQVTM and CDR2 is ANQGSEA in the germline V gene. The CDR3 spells CSVESQGVWTEAFF. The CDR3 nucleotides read TGCAGCGTTGAATCACAGGGCGTGTGGACTGAAGCTTTCTTT.

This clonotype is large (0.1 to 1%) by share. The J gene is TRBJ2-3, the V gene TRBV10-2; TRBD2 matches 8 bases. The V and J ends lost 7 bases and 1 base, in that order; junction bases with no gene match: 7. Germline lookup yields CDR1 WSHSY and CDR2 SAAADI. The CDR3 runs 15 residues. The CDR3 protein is CASTQTGGGTDTQYF. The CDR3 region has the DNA TGCGCCAGCACCCAGACGGGGGGGGGCACAGATACGCAGTATTTT.

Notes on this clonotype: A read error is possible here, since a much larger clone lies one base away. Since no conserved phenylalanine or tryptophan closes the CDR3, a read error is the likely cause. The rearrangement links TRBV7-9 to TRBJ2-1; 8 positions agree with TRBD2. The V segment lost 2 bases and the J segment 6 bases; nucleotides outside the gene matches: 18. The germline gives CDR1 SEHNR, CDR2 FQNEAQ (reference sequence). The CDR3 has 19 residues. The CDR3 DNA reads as TGTGCCAGCAGCTTATATGGTGGCGGGAGGTCCGTAATAGGCAATGAGCAGTTCCTC. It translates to CASSLYGGGRSVIGNEQFL.

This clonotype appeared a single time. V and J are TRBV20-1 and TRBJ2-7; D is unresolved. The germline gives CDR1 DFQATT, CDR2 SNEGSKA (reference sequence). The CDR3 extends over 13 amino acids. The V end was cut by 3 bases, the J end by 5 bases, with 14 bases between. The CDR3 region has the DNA TGCAGTGCTAGGCCAGTAGCTGGGAACGAGCAGTACTTC. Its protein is CSARPVAGNEQYF.

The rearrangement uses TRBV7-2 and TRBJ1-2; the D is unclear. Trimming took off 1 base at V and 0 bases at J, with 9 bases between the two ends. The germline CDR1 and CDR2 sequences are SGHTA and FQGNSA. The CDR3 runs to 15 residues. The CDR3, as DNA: TGTGCCAGCAGCTTAGGTGGACCCGCTAACTATGGCTACACCTTC. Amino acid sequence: CASSLGGPANYGYTF. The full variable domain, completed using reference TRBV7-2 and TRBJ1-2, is GAGVSQSPSNKVTEKGKDVELRCDPISGHTALYWYRQSLGQGLEFLIYFQGNSAPDKSGLPSDRFSAERTGGSVSTLTIQRTQQEDSAVYLCASSLGGPANYGYTFGSGTRLTVV.

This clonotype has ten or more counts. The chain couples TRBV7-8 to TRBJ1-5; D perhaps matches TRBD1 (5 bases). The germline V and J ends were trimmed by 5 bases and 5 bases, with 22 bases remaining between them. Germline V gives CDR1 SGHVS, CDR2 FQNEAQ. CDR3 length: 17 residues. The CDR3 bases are TGTGCCAGCAGCGGACAACCTGTCAGGGTGTTGGATCAGCCCCAGCATTTT. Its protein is CASSGQPVRVLDQPQHF.

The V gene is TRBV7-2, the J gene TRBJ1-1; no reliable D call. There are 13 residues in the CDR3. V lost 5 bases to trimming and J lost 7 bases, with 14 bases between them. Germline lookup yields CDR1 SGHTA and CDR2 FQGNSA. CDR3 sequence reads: CASSPPKADEAFF. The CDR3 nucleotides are TGTGCCAGCAGCCCACCCAAGGCAGATGAAGCTTTCTTT.

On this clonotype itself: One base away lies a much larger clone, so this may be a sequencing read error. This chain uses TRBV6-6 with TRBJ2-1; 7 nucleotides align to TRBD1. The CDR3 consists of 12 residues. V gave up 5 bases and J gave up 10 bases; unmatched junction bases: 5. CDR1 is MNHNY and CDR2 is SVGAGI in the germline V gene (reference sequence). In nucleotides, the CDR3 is TGTGCCAGCAGTCTCGACAGGGTCGAGCAGTTCTTC. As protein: CASSLDRVEQFF.

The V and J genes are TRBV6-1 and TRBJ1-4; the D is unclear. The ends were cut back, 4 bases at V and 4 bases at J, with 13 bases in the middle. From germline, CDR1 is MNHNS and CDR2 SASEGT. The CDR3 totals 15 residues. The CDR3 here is CASSADISRNEKLFF. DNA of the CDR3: TGTGCCAGCAGTGCTGACATTAGTCGTAATGAAAAACTGTTTTTT.

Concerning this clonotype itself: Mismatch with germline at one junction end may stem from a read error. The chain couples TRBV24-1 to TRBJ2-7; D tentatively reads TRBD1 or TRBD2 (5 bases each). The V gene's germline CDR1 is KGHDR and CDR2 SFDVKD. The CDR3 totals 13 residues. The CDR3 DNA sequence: TGTGCCATCAGTGGGACGGAGTCCTACGAGCAGTACTTC. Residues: CAISGTESYEQYF.

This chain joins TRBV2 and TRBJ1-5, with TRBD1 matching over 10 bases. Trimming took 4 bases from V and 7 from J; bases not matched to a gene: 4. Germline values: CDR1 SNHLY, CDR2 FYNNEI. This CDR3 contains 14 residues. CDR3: CASSGQGARQPQHF. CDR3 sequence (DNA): TGTGCCAGCAGTGGACAGGGGGCAAGGCAGCCCCAGCATTTT. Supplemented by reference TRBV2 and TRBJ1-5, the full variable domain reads EPEVTQTPSHQVTQMGQEVILRCVPISNHLYFYWYRQILGQKVEFLVSFYNNEISEKSEIFDDQFSVERPDGSNFTLKIRSTKLEDSAMYFCASSGQGARQPQHFGDGTRLSIL.

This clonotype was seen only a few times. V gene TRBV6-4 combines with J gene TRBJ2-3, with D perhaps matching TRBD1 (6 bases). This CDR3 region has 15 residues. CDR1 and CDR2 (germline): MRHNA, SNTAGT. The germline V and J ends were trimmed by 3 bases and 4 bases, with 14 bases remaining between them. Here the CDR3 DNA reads TGTGCCAGCAGTGAGGGCAGGGGCTCTGCAGATACGCAGTATTTT. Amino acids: CASSEGRGSADTQYF.

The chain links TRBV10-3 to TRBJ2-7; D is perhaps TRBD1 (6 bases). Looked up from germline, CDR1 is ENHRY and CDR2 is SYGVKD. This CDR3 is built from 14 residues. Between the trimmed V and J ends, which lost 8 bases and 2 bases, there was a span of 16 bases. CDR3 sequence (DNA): TGTGCCATCCAAGACCCCGGACAGACCTACGAGCAGTACTTC. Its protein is CAIQDPGQTYEQYF.

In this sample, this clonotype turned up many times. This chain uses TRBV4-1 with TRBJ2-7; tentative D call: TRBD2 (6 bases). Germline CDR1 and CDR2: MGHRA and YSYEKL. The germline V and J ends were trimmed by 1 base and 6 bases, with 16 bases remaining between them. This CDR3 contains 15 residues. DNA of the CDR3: TGCGCCAGCAGCCAAGTGGTCGCGGGGAGCTCCGAGCAGTACTTC. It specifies CASSQVVAGSSEQYF.

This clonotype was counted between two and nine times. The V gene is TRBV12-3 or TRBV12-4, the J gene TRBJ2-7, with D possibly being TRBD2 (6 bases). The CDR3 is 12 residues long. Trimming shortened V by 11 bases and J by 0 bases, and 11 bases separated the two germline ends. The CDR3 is CASSADSYEQYF. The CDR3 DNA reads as TGTGCCTCTAGCGCGGACTCCTACGAGCAGTACTTC.

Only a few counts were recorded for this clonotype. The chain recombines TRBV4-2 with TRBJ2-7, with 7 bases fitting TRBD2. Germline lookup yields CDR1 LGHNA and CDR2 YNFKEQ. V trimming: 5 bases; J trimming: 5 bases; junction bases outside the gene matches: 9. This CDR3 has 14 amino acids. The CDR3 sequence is CASSLGGSNHEQYF. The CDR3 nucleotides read TGTGCCAGCAGCTTGGGCGGGAGTAACCACGAGCAGTACTTC.

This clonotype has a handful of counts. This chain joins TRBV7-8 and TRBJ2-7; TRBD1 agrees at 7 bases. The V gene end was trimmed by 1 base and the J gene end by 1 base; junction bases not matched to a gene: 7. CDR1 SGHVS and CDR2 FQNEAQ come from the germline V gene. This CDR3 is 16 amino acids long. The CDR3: CASSLVEGARSYEQYF. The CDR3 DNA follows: TGTGCCAGCAGCTTAGTTGAGGGGGCGAGATCCTACGAGCAGTACTTC.

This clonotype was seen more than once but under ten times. CDR3 in DNA: TGTGCCAGCAGTGGGGCAGGGGGCCAAGAGACCCAGTACTTC. It translates to CASSGAGGQETQYF. The gene calls are TRBV6-4 and TRBJ2-5, with TRBD1 identical over 7 bases. Losses at the gene ends were 4 bases for V and 1 base for J; bases not matched to a gene: 3. This CDR3 has 14 amino acids. In germline, CDR1 is MRHNA, CDR2 SNTAGT.

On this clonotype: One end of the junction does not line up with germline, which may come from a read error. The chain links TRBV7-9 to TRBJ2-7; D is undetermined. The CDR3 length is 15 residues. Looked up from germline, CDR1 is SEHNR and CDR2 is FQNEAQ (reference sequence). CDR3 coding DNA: TGTGCCAGCAGCATAGCAGAAGCCCCGGCCTACGAGCAGTACTTC. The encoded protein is CASSIAEAPAYEQYF.